This T cell receptor beta chain was sequenced in a study of T-cell reconstitution after alpha-beta-depleted transplantation in children. Researchers prepared the TCRbeta library using unique molecular identifiers, the study reports. MiXCR, applied by TCRdb to the PCR reads, yields one record per CDR3 protein. The sample holds 600,000 to 700,000 distinct CDR3 sequences, 15% to 20% seen once. This clonotype was detected ten times or more. The CDR3 contains 17 residues. V was trimmed by 6 bases and J by 1 base, leaving 22 bases between them. CDR1 is DFQATT, CDR2 SNEGSKA, per germline (reference sequence).

Source: PBMCs from the stem cell graft donor, taken from the stem cell graft. The receptor comes from a human donor who donated a stem cell graft to a child with acute myeloid leukemia. The J gene is TRBJ1-5, the V gene TRBV20-1; D is undetermined. This CDR3 reads CSAWPFTGDRSNQPQHF. The CDR3, as DNA: TGCAGTGCCTGGCCTTTCACGGGAGATCGCAGCAATCAGCCCCAGCATTTT.